Listed below are T cell receptor beta chains from one sample, sequenced in a study of blood T cell repertoires in COVID-19. Method: immunoSEQ multiplex PCR; TCRdb's copy keeps in-frame clones and lacks some. The table shows 250,000 to 300,000 clones, with about 91% occurring only once. The sequencing sample was made of peripheral blood. All receptors derive from a woman aged 40 to 50 who had recovered from COVID-19. Both conserved end residues are part of each CDR3. The D gene is left open where the match is weak. Size is omitted from some rows. Given values are once, few, many or a class for expanded clones.

j_gene	v_gene	len	d_gene	abundance	CDR3aa	CDR3nt
TRBJ2-7	TRBV11-2	16	TRBD1	.	CASSSYRGPSSYEQYF	TGTGCCAGCAGCTCTTACAGGGGTCCCAGCTCCTACGAGCAGTACTTC
TRBJ1-2	TRBV5-1	15	.	.	CASRSGTLPNYGYTF	TGCGCCAGCAGGTCGGGGACTCTACCTAACTATGGCTACACCTTC
TRBJ2-2	TRBV19	13	.	.	CASSRGGAGELFF	TGTGCCAGTAGTAGGGGCGGGGCCGGGGAGCTGTTTTTT
TRBJ2-1	TRBV12-5	18	.	once	CASGLAAVRGSGPSEGFF	TGTGCTAGTGGTTTGGCGGCTGTGAGGGGCTCAGGTCCTAGCGAGGGGTTCTTC
TRBJ1-1	TRBV6-1	13	.	few	CASSEYLGTEAFF	TGTGCCAGCAGTGAATATTTAGGGACAGAAGCTTTCTTT
TRBJ2-7	TRBV10-2	15	TRBD2	.	CASSVGAGGTYEQYF	TGCGCCAGCAGTGTGGGAGCGGGGGGGACCTACGAGCAGTACTTC
TRBJ1-4	TRBV2	13	.	.	CASRELTEGKLFF	TGTGCCAGCAGGGAACTAACCGAGGGAAAACTGTTTTTT
TRBJ2-7	TRBV18	17	TRBD2	.	CASSPPGLAGGQYEQYF	TGTGCCAGCTCACCGCCGGGACTAGCGGGGGGACAATACGAGCAGTACTTC
TRBJ1-1	TRBV6-5	14	.	.	CASSIEGEGTEAFF	TGTGCCAGCAGTATTGAGGGGGAAGGCACTGAAGCTTTCTTT
TRBJ2-2	TRBV18	13	.	once	CASSPDGVGELFF	TGTGCCAGCTCACCAGACGGGGTCGGGGAGCTGTTTTTT
TRBJ2-7	TRBV5-4	15	.	.	CASSLDQGSYYEQYF	TGTGCCAGCAGCTTGGATCAGGGATCTTACTACGAGCAGTACTTC
TRBJ2-1	TRBV18	14	TRBD1	.	CASSPGQVGNEQFF	TGTGCCAGCTCACCTGGACAGGTGGGCAATGAGCAGTTCTTC
TRBJ2-7	TRBV5-1	16	.	.	CASSLEVGQLDYEQYF	TGCGCCAGCAGCTTGGAGGTGGGGCAGTTAGATTACGAGCAGTACTTC
TRBJ1-5	TRBV6-5	14	.	.	CASSTSAGNQPQHF	TGTGCCAGCAGCACGAGCGCAGGCAATCAGCCCCAGCATTTT
TRBJ2-1	TRBV9	17	TRBD2	.	CASSVLPGLAGGGEQFF	TGTGCCAGCAGCGTACTTCCGGGACTAGCGGGAGGGGGTGAGCAGTTCTTC
TRBJ1-1	TRBV30	14	TRBD1	.	CAWSIYRGRTEAFF	TGTGCCTGGAGTATTTACAGGGGGCGAACTGAAGCTTTCTTT
TRBJ1-2	TRBV28	14	.	.	CASSFSRRGYGYTF	TGTGCCAGCAGTTTCTCCCGGCGCGGCTATGGCTACACCTTC
TRBJ2-2	TRBV7-2	12	.	.	CASSFRTGELFF	TGTGCCAGCAGCTTTCGTACCGGGGAGCTGTTTTTT
TRBJ1-6	TRBV28	13	.	.	CASSLNEGSPLHF	TGTGCCAGCAGTTTAAACGAGGGTTCACCCCTCCACTTT
TRBJ1-5	TRBV7-2	14	.	.	CASSLAGADQPQHF	TGTGCCAGCAGCTTAGCGGGAGCGGATCAGCCCCAGCATTTT
TRBJ1-5	TRBV6-1	15	TRBD1	once	CASSEGTGGDQPQHF	TGTGCCAGCAGTGAAGGGACAGGGGGGGATCAGCCCCAGCATTTT
TRBJ2-4	TRBV4-3	16	.	.	CASSQALGTGKNIQYF	TGCGCCAGCAGCCAGGCTTTAGGAACGGGTAAAAACATTCAGTACTTC
TRBJ2-3	TRBV30	14	TRBD2	.	CAWTWGGGTDTQYF	TGTGCCTGGACTTGGGGGGGTGGCACAGATACGCAGTATTTT
TRBJ1-1	TRBV5-6	13	.	.	CASSYDRNTEAFF	TGTGCCAGCAGTTACGACAGGAACACTGAAGCTTTCTTT
TRBJ1-6	TRBV2	20	TRBD1	once	CASTSGTGNDLSSYNSPLHF	TGTGCCAGCACTTCCGGGACAGGGAACGACCTAAGCTCCTATAATTCACCCCTCCACTTT
TRBJ2-1	TRBV2	15	TRBD1	.	CASSPRGRDYNEQFF	TGTGCCAGCAGTCCTAGGGGGCGAGACTACAATGAGCAGTTCTTC
TRBJ1-5	TRBV20-1	14	.	.	CSASQGTGNQPQHF	TGCAGTGCTAGTCAGGGGACGGGCAATCAGCCCCAGCATTTT
TRBJ1-2	TRBV10-3	17	TRBD1	.	CAISESTVDRAHYGYTF	TGTGCCATCAGTGAGTCGACAGTGGACAGGGCTCACTATGGCTACACCTTC
TRBJ2-7	TRBV29-1	13	.	.	CSVSRPLTYEQYF	TGCAGCGTTAGTAGGCCACTAACCTACGAGCAGTACTTC
TRBJ2-3	TRBV6-5	13	.	.	CASRQVSTDTQYF	TGTGCCAGCCGGCAGGTTAGCACAGATACGCAGTATTTT
TRBJ1-3	TRBV5-1	15	.	few	CASSVEGVSGNTIYF	TGCGCCAGCAGCGTGGAGGGGGTCTCTGGAAACACCATATATTTT
TRBJ2-1	TRBV6-5	14	TRBD2	few	CASNSGGQHNEQFF	TGTGCCAGTAATAGCGGGGGCCAGCACAATGAGCAGTTCTTC
TRBJ1-1	TRBV28	13	.	.	CASSLGSLGELFF	TGTGCCAGCAGTTTAGGATCCTTAGGGGAACTTTTCTTT
TRBJ1-2	TRBV27	14	TRBD1	once	CASKSPGQGYGYTF	TGTGCCAGCAAATCACCGGGACAGGGTTATGGCTACACCTTC
TRBJ2-5	TRBV14	16	TRBD2	.	CASSQERLAGQETQYF	TGTGCCAGCAGCCAAGAACGACTAGCGGGACAAGAGACCCAGTACTTC
TRBJ2-2	TRBV9	15	TRBD2	.	CASSVVPSGTGELFF	TGTGCCAGCAGCGTAGTTCCTAGCGGTACCGGGGAGCTGTTTTTT
TRBJ2-1	TRBV7-9	15	TRBD2	.	CASSLIAGAHNEQFF	TGTGCCAGCAGCTTGATAGCGGGAGCCCACAATGAGCAGTTCTTC
TRBJ2-2	TRBV18	16	.	.	CASSPLRGPNTGELFF	TGTGCCAGCTCACCACTGCGGGGCCCGAACACCGGGGAGCTGTTTTTT
TRBJ1-3	TRBV15	17	.	medium-sized	CATSAPLSPSSGNTIYF	TGTGCCACCAGCGCCCCCCTTTCTCCGAGCTCTGGAAACACCATATATTTT
TRBJ2-2	TRBV2	14	.	.	CASSETSWTGELFF	TGTGCCAGCAGTGAAACTAGCTGGACCGGGGAGCTGTTTTTT
TRBJ2-1	TRBV4-1	12	.	.	CASSKVGGEQFF	TGCGCCAGCAGTAAAGTGGGAGGTGAGCAGTTCTTC